This T cell receptor (beta chain) was captured by sequencing in a study of cytotoxic CD8 clonotypes in ibrutinib-treated CLL. Trimming took 4 bases from V and 0 from J, leaving 4 bases between them. The germline V gene encodes CDR1 ENHRY and CDR2 SYGVKD. The CDR3 length is 14 residues. Using immunoSEQ multiplex PCR, the repertoire was profiled, and TCRdb retains in-frame clones only, with some absent. The table has 120,000 to 150,000 clones, 60% to 85% seen once; the top ten hold approximately 28%. In regard to this clone: Its antigen is not identified.

The study, taken as a whole, reports: Clonality correlated strongly with circulating CD8+ T cells and exceeded age-matched healthy donors at baseline.

Here the sequenced sample was PBMCs, taken after 12 months of ibrutinib treatment. The rearrangement joins TRBV10-3 to TRBJ2-6; D not certain. This TCR derives from a human donor with chronic lymphocytic leukemia. This CDR3 is CAISGSSGANVLTF. The CDR3 bases are TGTGCCATCAGTGGATCCTCTGGGGCCAACGTCCTGACTTTC.